Listed below are T cell receptor beta chains from one sample, sequenced in a study of T cells in Graves' hyperthyroidism and ophthalmopathy. One entry per CDR3 protein, called by TCRdb with MiXCR from the multiplex PCR reads. The sample gives 800,000 or so distinct CDR3 sequences, around 38% of which show up once; 7.5% to 9.5% is in the top ten. The specimen sequenced was blood. All receptors derive from a man between 18 and 35 years old with Graves' hyperthyroidism. Each CDR3 is given with its conserved first and last residue. The D gene is left open where the match is weak. Rows may omit the clone size; those that give it use once, few, many or a size class.

V gene: TRBV20-1
clone size: many
J gene: TRBJ1-2
D gene: TRBD1
CDR3 DNA: TGCAGTGCTCTTAGGACAGGGGAGGACTATGGCTACACCTTC
CDR3 protein: CSALRTGEDYGYTF

V gene: TRBV9
clone size: -
J gene: TRBJ2-5
D gene: TRBD2
CDR3 DNA: TGTGCCAGCAGCGCCCGACTAGCGGGAGGGGAGACCCAGTACTTC
CDR3 protein: CASSARLAGGETQYF

V gene: TRBV19
clone size: many
J gene: TRBJ2-7
D gene: TRBD1
CDR3 DNA: TGTGCCAGTAGTCCTTCCGGGACAGGGAAGTACGAGCAGTACTTC
CDR3 protein: CASSPSGTGKYEQYF

V gene: TRBV7-2
clone size: few
J gene: TRBJ2-6
D gene: -
CDR3 DNA: TGTGCCAGCAGCTTAGTAGGGTCGGGCGCGGGGGCCAACGTCCTGACTTTC
CDR3 protein: CASSLVGSGAGANVLTF

V gene: TRBV7-3
clone size: -
J gene: TRBJ2-5
D gene: -
CDR3 DNA: TGTGCCAGCAGCTTAACTGGGGGCTCCGGAGGGACCCAGTACTTC
CDR3 protein: CASSLTGGSGGTQYF

V gene: TRBV20-1
clone size: -
J gene: TRBJ1-2
D gene: -
CDR3 DNA: TGCAGTGCTAGAGGCGGGACACACGACCTCTATGGCTACACCTTC
CDR3 protein: CSARGGTHDLYGYTF

V gene: TRBV10-1
clone size: many
J gene: TRBJ1-1
D gene: -
CDR3 DNA: TGCGCCAGCAGTGCTGGGGGGACCACTGAAGCTTTCTTT
CDR3 protein: CASSAGGTTEAFF

V gene: TRBV5-4
clone size: -
J gene: TRBJ1-5
D gene: -
CDR3 DNA: TGTGCCAGCAGCTTGGGGGGAGGTCAGCCCCAGCGTTTT
CDR3 protein: CASSLGGGQPQRF

V gene: TRBV10-3
clone size: few
J gene: TRBJ1-2
D gene: TRBD1
CDR3 DNA: TGTGCCACCTCGACAGGGGAGGGCTATGGCTACACCTTC
CDR3 protein: CATSTGEGYGYTF

V gene: TRBV10-3
clone size: many
J gene: TRBJ1-5
D gene: -
CDR3 DNA: TGTGCCATCAGTGTGACCTCAGGTTCGGGTCAGCCCCAGCATTTT
CDR3 protein: CAISVTSGSGQPQHF

V gene: TRBV20-1
clone size: -
J gene: TRBJ2-7
D gene: TRBD1
CDR3 DNA: TGCAGTTACACAAGTCCGGGACAGGGGGGCGAGCAGTACTTC
CDR3 protein: CSYTSPGQGGEQYF

V gene: TRBV7-8
clone size: -
J gene: TRBJ2-7
D gene: TRBD1
CDR3 DNA: TGTGCCAGCAGCTTAGGTGTGACAGGGACCTTTTACGAGCAGTACTTC
CDR3 protein: CASSLGVTGTFYEQYF

V gene: TRBV7-9
clone size: -
J gene: TRBJ2-5
D gene: TRBD1
CDR3 DNA: TGTGCCAGCAGGCAGGACAGGGGCTGGGAGACCCAGTACTTC
CDR3 protein: CASRQDRGWETQYF

V gene: TRBV2
clone size: -
J gene: TRBJ1-3
D gene: -
CDR3 DNA: TGTGCCAGCAGTAACCCCCCCACAGGGAGGTTAAACACCATATATTTT
CDR3 protein: CASSNPPTGRLNTIYF

V gene: TRBV7-2
clone size: few
J gene: TRBJ2-2
D gene: -
CDR3 DNA: TGTGCCAGCAGAAAAGGACGGGAAACCGGGGAGCTGTTTTTT
CDR3 protein: CASRKGRETGELFF

V gene: TRBV19
clone size: few
J gene: TRBJ2-2
D gene: -
CDR3 DNA: TGTGCCAGTAGTATAGAAGGGCTAGCAGTGAACACCGGGGAGCTGTTTTTT
CDR3 protein: CASSIEGLAVNTGELFF

V gene: TRBV10-3
clone size: -
J gene: TRBJ2-5
D gene: -
CDR3 DNA: TGTGCCAGCAGCCTTTCCCCGGCCGTGGGGGAGACCCAGTACTTC
CDR3 protein: CASSLSPAVGETQYF

V gene: TRBV7-2
clone size: -
J gene: TRBJ2-7
D gene: -
CDR3 DNA: -
CDR3 protein: CASSLVGTGSYERYF

V gene: TRBV12-3/TRBV12-4
clone size: once
J gene: TRBJ1-6
D gene: -
CDR3 DNA: TGTGCCAGCAGCTTTGACAGGATCTCCTATAATTCACCCCTCCACTTT
CDR3 protein: CASSFDRISYNSPLHF

V gene: TRBV5-6
clone size: -
J gene: TRBJ2-2
D gene: -
CDR3 DNA: TGTGCCAGCAGCGTCCGTCGGGACCAAAACCCTACCGGGGAGCTGTTTTTT
CDR3 protein: CASSVRRDQNPTGELFF

V gene: TRBV7-8
clone size: few
J gene: TRBJ1-1
D gene: TRBD1
CDR3 DNA: TGTGCCAGCAGCTTAGAGAATAGACGACAGGGTACGAACACTGAAGCTTTCTTT
CDR3 protein: CASSLENRRQGTNTEAFF

V gene: TRBV7-1
clone size: -
J gene: TRBJ1-1
D gene: TRBD1
CDR3 DNA: TGTGCCAGCAGCTCAGTCAGGGGGACTGAAGCTTTCTTT
CDR3 protein: CASSSVRGTEAFF

V gene: TRBV5-1
clone size: many
J gene: TRBJ2-2
D gene: -
CDR3 DNA: TGTGCCAGCAGCTTACGGCAGGGGAGCACCGGGGAGCTGTTTTTT
CDR3 protein: CASSLRQGSTGELFF

V gene: TRBV5-6
clone size: -
J gene: TRBJ1-2
D gene: -
CDR3 DNA: TGTGCCAGCCTTACTTTTCACAGGGCCTATGGCTACACCTTC
CDR3 protein: CASLTFHRAYGYTF

V gene: TRBV12-3/TRBV12-4
clone size: many
J gene: TRBJ2-5
D gene: -
CDR3 DNA: TGTGCCAGCAGTCCTGGACAGCTAGAGACCCAGTACTTC
CDR3 protein: CASSPGQLETQYF

V gene: TRBV29-1
clone size: many
J gene: TRBJ2-5
D gene: -
CDR3 DNA: TGCAGCGTCAACCCGGATCACGACGAGACCCAGTACTTC
CDR3 protein: CSVNPDHDETQYF

V gene: TRBV20-1
clone size: -
J gene: TRBJ2-2
D gene: TRBD2
CDR3 DNA: TGCAGTGGACTAGCGGGAGGGCACACCGGGGAGCTGTTTTTT
CDR3 protein: CSGLAGGHTGELFF

V gene: TRBV6-6
clone size: -
J gene: TRBJ1-2
D gene: -
CDR3 DNA: TGTGCCAGCAGCCGAGGCTGGGAATATGGCTACACCTTC
CDR3 protein: CASSRGWEYGYTF

V gene: TRBV28
clone size: few
J gene: TRBJ1-6
D gene: -
CDR3 DNA: TGTGCCAGCAGTACACCGGATTCACCCCTCCACTTT
CDR3 protein: CASSTPDSPLHF

V gene: TRBV11-2
clone size: -
J gene: TRBJ2-5
D gene: TRBD2
CDR3 DNA: TGTGCCAGCAGCTTAGGGCTAGCGGGAGAGTGGGAGACCCAGTACTTC
CDR3 protein: CASSLGLAGEWETQYF

V gene: TRBV12-3/TRBV12-4
clone size: -
J gene: TRBJ1-5
D gene: -
CDR3 DNA: TGTGCCAGCAGTTTCCCCCCGGGGAGGCGGCATCAGCCCCAGCATTTT
CDR3 protein: CASSFPPGRRHQPQHF

V gene: TRBV4-1
clone size: -
J gene: TRBJ2-2
D gene: TRBD1
CDR3 DNA: TGCGCCAGCGGCCAAGGACAGGGACACGGGGAGCTGTTTTTT
CDR3 protein: CASGQGQGHGELFF

V gene: TRBV9
clone size: -
J gene: TRBJ2-2
D gene: -
CDR3 DNA: TGTGCCAGCCAGAGGGGGGACACCGGGGAGCTGTTTTTT
CDR3 protein: CASQRGDTGELFF

V gene: TRBV12-3/TRBV12-4
clone size: -
J gene: TRBJ1-2
D gene: -
CDR3 DNA: TGTGCCAGCAACGAGGCGAGTACTAGGCATGGCTACACCTTC
CDR3 protein: CASNEASTRHGYTF

V gene: TRBV20-1
clone size: few
J gene: TRBJ2-7
D gene: TRBD2
CDR3 DNA: TGCAGTGCTACCTCTGGCGATAGCGGGAGGGGCGACGAGCAGTACTTC
CDR3 protein: CSATSGDSGRGDEQYF

V gene: TRBV7-2
clone size: few
J gene: TRBJ2-7
D gene: -
CDR3 DNA: TGTGCCAGCAGCTGGGACAACCTCCGGGAGCAGTACTTC
CDR3 protein: CASSWDNLREQYF

V gene: TRBV10-3
clone size: -
J gene: TRBJ1-5
D gene: -
CDR3 DNA: TGTGCCATCAGTGGGGAAAGTCAGCCCCAGCATTTT
CDR3 protein: CAISGESQPQHF

V gene: TRBV12-3/TRBV12-4
clone size: -
J gene: TRBJ1-1
D gene: -
CDR3 DNA: TGTGGCGGGTCGGGGGATCCCGGTGGTGAAGCTTTCTTT
CDR3 protein: CGGSGDPGGEAFF

V gene: TRBV11-1
clone size: -
J gene: TRBJ2-7
D gene: -
CDR3 DNA: TGTGCCAGCAGTTCTGGGCTGGGACGAACCTACGAGCAGTACTTC
CDR3 protein: CASSSGLGRTYEQYF

V gene: TRBV19
clone size: few
J gene: TRBJ1-1
D gene: TRBD1
CDR3 DNA: TGTGCCACTAGGGACAGGGGGGGCCCAACAACTGAAGCTTTCTTT
CDR3 protein: CATRDRGGPTTEAFF

V gene: TRBV9
clone size: -
J gene: TRBJ1-2
D gene: -
CDR3 DNA: TGTGCCAGCAGCGTAGGGTCGGGGGCGAGCTATGGCTACACCTTC
CDR3 protein: CASSVGSGASYGYTF

V gene: TRBV14
clone size: -
J gene: TRBJ2-2
D gene: -
CDR3 DNA: TGTGCCAGCAGCCAAGATTGGTGGGGGGCGACGAACACCGGGGAGCTGTTTTTT
CDR3 protein: CASSQDWWGATNTGELFF

V gene: TRBV2
clone size: -
J gene: TRBJ1-6
D gene: -
CDR3 DNA: TGTGCCAGCAGTGCCCGGGACTTACATAATTCACCCCTCCACTTT
CDR3 protein: CASSARDLHNSPLHF

V gene: TRBV10-3
clone size: many
J gene: TRBJ1-1
D gene: -
CDR3 DNA: TGTGCCATCAGGGAGAGGGCGGAGTACACTGAAGCTTTCTTT
CDR3 protein: CAIRERAEYTEAFF

V gene: TRBV7-8
clone size: -
J gene: TRBJ2-7
D gene: -
CDR3 DNA: TGTGCCAGCTCACCAGCCGACGGGTCCTACGAGCAGTACTTC
CDR3 protein: CASSPADGSYEQYF

V gene: TRBV4-2
clone size: few
J gene: TRBJ2-5
D gene: -
CDR3 DNA: TGTGCCAGCAGCCAAGATGAGGGAGTAATCCAGACCCAGTACTTC
CDR3 protein: CASSQDEGVIQTQYF

V gene: TRBV19
clone size: many
J gene: TRBJ1-4
D gene: -
CDR3 DNA: TGTGCCAGTAGAACGGACCTCTATAATGAAAAACTGTTTTTT
CDR3 protein: CASRTDLYNEKLFF

V gene: TRBV14
clone size: few
J gene: TRBJ2-7
D gene: TRBD2
CDR3 DNA: TGTGCCAGCAGCCAAAGCCAGCGGGGTTCCTACGAGCAGTACTTC
CDR3 protein: CASSQSQRGSYEQYF

V gene: TRBV7-2
clone size: once
J gene: TRBJ2-2
D gene: -
CDR3 DNA: TGTGCCAGCAGGAAAGGGGCAGCGAACACCGGGGAGCTGTTTTTT
CDR3 protein: CASRKGAANTGELFF

V gene: TRBV20-1
clone size: few
J gene: TRBJ2-7
D gene: TRBD2
CDR3 DNA: TGCAGTGCTAGTGGACACGGGACTAGCGGATTCTACGAGCAGTACTTC
CDR3 protein: CSASGHGTSGFYEQYF

V gene: TRBV24-1
clone size: -
J gene: TRBJ1-1
D gene: -
CDR3 DNA: TGTGCCACCGCATCGGGGAACACTGAAGCTTTCTTT
CDR3 protein: CATASGNTEAFF

V gene: TRBV7-8
clone size: -
J gene: TRBJ2-7
D gene: -
CDR3 DNA: TGTGCCAGCAGTGATAAGGCCAGGACTTACGGGCAGTACTTC
CDR3 protein: CASSDKARTYGQYF

V gene: TRBV15
clone size: many
J gene: TRBJ2-5
D gene: TRBD2
CDR3 DNA: TGTGCCACCAGCAGCCGACTAGCGTACCAAGAGACCCAGTACTTC
CDR3 protein: CATSSRLAYQETQYF

V gene: TRBV2
clone size: -
J gene: TRBJ2-7
D gene: TRBD2
CDR3 DNA: TGTGCCAGCAGTGATGAGGGCGGGGGAACCTACGAGCAGTACTTC
CDR3 protein: CASSDEGGGTYEQYF

V gene: TRBV7-9
clone size: many
J gene: TRBJ1-4
D gene: -
CDR3 DNA: TGTGCCAGCAGCGCGATGTACGGTGAAAAACTGTTTTTT
CDR3 protein: CASSAMYGEKLFF